A selection of T cell receptor beta chains follows, all from one sample in a study of synovial regulatory T cells in juvenile arthritis. Data came from immunoSEQ multiplex PCR; TCRdb stores just in-frame clones and leaves some out. Here the sample table reports 7,500 to 10,000 clones. Input material: Treg cells from blood. The receptors derive from a donor younger than 30 with juvenile idiopathic arthritis. Each CDR3 is given with its conserved first and last residue.

TRBJ1-1 | TRBV29-1 | CSTRLLNLGTEAFF
TRBJ1-2 | TRBV29-1 | CSVSNPQGTGYTF
TRBJ1-3 | TRBV5-8 | CASSPAGTGGARDGNTIYF
TRBJ2-1 | TRBV28 | CASSLPEAHYNEQFF
TRBJ1-2 | TRBV10-3 | CAISGAGGYTF
TRBJ2-3 | TRBV7-9 | CASSLSTGRDYF
TRBJ1-5 | TRBV19 | CASSIVSTLHQPQHF
TRBJ2-7 | TRBV5-8 | CASSLNRDHEQYF
TRBJ1-2 | TRBV4-1 | CASSPQGWYGYTF
TRBJ2-7 | TRBV5-5 | CASSRWGQGDGYEQYF
TRBJ1-5 | TRBV7-7 | CASPPRRDRGNQPQHF
TRBJ1-3 | TRBV5-5 | CASSQQGAPGTGNTIYF
TRBJ1-2 | TRBV6-1 | CATPDVYYGYTF
TRBJ1-1 | TRBV19 | CASSLGQGARTEAFF
TRBJ2-7 | TRBV28 | CASSPHPLLAHEQYF
TRBJ2-5 | TRBV18 | CASSPQLAGQETQYF
TRBJ2-7 | TRBV27 | CASSLGLSGQVPFYEQYF